Shown below are 29 T cell receptor beta chains from a single sample sequenced in a study of T-cell reconstitution after alpha-beta-depleted transplantation in children. Unique molecular identifiers were incorporated when the TCRbeta library was constructed. MiXCR, run by TCRdb on the PCR reads, gives a single entry per CDR3 protein. The sample shows around 440,000 distinct CDR3 sequences, about 10% of them seen only once. Sequencing was performed on PBMCs, taken before TCRalphabeta/CD19-depleted stem cell transplant. These receptors all stem from a child younger than 10 with inherited bone marrow failure, due to receive a stem cell transplant.

In its sample, this clonotype was seen many times. In nucleotides, the CDR3 is TGTGCCAGCAGTTTTAGCGGGAGGACGAATGAGCAGTTCTTC. The encoded protein is CASSFSGRTNEQFF. The chain employs TRBV12-3 or TRBV12-4 and TRBJ2-1; 10 nucleotides align to TRBD2. The CDR3 has 14 amino acids. The ends lost 3 bases at V and 7 bases at J; junction bases unmatched: 3.

Many counts were recorded for this clonotype. This sequence joins TRBV7-2 and TRBJ2-1; D call uncertain. The CDR3 is 14 residues long. Looked up from germline, CDR1 is SGHTA and CDR2 is FQGNSA. V was trimmed by 1 base and J by 2 bases, leaving 6 bases between them. CDR3 in DNA: TGTGCCAGCAGCTTAGACACCCCCTACAATGAGCAGTTCTTC. Its translation is CASSLDTPYNEQFF.

This clonotype was detected ten times or more. This sequence joins TRBV20-1 and TRBJ2-1; D is uncertain. Germline V gene data show CDR1 as DFQATT and CDR2 as SNEGSKA (reference sequence). Trimming shortened V by 0 bases and J by 0 bases, and 12 bases separated the two germline ends. CDR3 size: 16 residues. The CDR3 nucleotides are TGCAGTGCTAGAGATCTAGGGCTTAGCTCCTACAATGAGCAGTTCTTC. Its protein product is CSARDLGLSSYNEQFF.

This clonotype showed up many times. The CDR3 does not close with the conserved phenylalanine or tryptophan, likely indicating a read error. The limits of the CDR3 on the DNA are not certain, so only TCRdb's listed CDR3 is given. The V call is TRBV11-2, the J call TRBJ2-3; the table's D call of TRBD1 was not tested on the DNA. Germline V gene data show CDR1 as SGHAT and CDR2 as FQNNGV. Inclusive of both ends, the CDR3 amounts to 13 amino acids. CDR3 in amino acids: CASSSLAGPPRRV.

This clonotype was observed at least ten times. This rearrangement joins TRBV12-3 or TRBV12-4 to TRBJ1-2, with D possibly being TRBD1 (6 bases). Trimming cost V 3 bases and J 2 bases, with 16 bases left between them. The CDR3 consists of 16 residues. CDR3 loop: CASSLSQRQVNYGYTF. The CDR3 nucleotides read TGTGCCAGCAGTTTGTCCCAACGACAGGTGAACTATGGCTACACCTTC.

Many counts were recorded for this clonotype. V gene TRBV5-5 combines with J gene TRBJ1-1; D is unresolved. The V gene lost 3 bases and the J gene lost 0 bases, with 9 bases spanning the gap. The CDR3 is 14 amino acids. Germline loops: CDR1 SGHKS, CDR2 YYEKEE (reference sequence). As DNA, the CDR3 is TGTGCCAGCAGCTCCCAGGAGTTGAACACTGAAGCTTTCTTT. Its translation: CASSSQELNTEAFF.

For this clonotype: Its ends do not fully match the called genes, so a read error is possible. The chain is built from TRBV6-4 and TRBJ2-1; D is unclear. The CDR3 length is 12 residues. CDR1 and CDR2 (germline): MRHNA, SNTAGT. CDR3 in DNA: TGTACCAGCAGCTTAAGCTACAATGAGCAGTTCTTC. This gives the protein CTSSLSYNEQFF.

This clonotype occurred many times. The V and J genes are TRBV29-1 and TRBJ2-3, with D unresolved. V shed 2 bases and J shed 2 bases, with 5 bases lying between them. The CDR3 totals 12 residues. Germline lookup yields CDR1 SQVTM and CDR2 ANQGSEA. In DNA form, the CDR3 reads TGCAGCGTTGAATCTCTCACAGATACGCAGTATTTT. It translates to CSVESLTDTQYF.

This clonotype has a count of ten or more. The J gene is TRBJ2-5, the V gene TRBV20-1, with D maybe TRBD1 (6 bases). CDR1 DFQATT and CDR2 SNEGSKA come from the germline V gene (reference sequence). V was trimmed by 4 bases and J by 5 bases, leaving 11 bases between them. CDR3 length equals 12 residues. CDR3 DNA: TGCAGTGCTACACAGGGTTTTGAGACCCAGTACTTC. Protein product: CSATQGFETQYF.

This clonotype was seen ten or more times. The chain couples TRBV11-2 to TRBJ2-5, with a weak D call TRBD2 (6 bases). Germline V gene lookup returns CDR1 SGHAT and CDR2 FQNNGV. V shed 3 bases and J shed 2 bases, with 16 bases lying between them. The CDR3 sequence is 16 residues long. The CDR3 sequence: CASSFQWGVLQETQYF. CDR3 nucleotides: TGTGCCAGCAGCTTTCAGTGGGGGGTTTTACAAGAGACCCAGTACTTC.

The chain recombines TRBV30 with TRBJ1-1; D is undetermined. Germline loops: CDR1 GTSNPN, CDR2 SVGIG (reference sequence). V was cut by 5 bases and J by 3 bases, with 10 bases left in between. The CDR3 is 12 residues long. The CDR3 spells CAWQQLYTEAFF. The CDR3 region has the DNA TGTGCCTGGCAACAGCTTTACACTGAAGCTTTCTTT.

Points on this clonotype: The junction does not match germline at one end; this may be a read error. The CDR3 nucleotides read TGCGCCAGCGAGGGCGGCACCTGGGAGCTGTTTTTT. Translated, it gives CASEGGTWELFF. The chain couples TRBV5-1 to TRBJ2-2; D possibly corresponds to TRBD2 (5 bases). The germline V gene has CDR1 SGHRS and CDR2 YFSETQ. The length of the CDR3 is 12 residues.

Many counts were recorded for this clonotype. The V and J genes are TRBV29-1 and TRBJ2-3; TRBD1 matches at 7 bases. This CDR3 has 15 amino acids. Trimming at V came to 7 bases and at J to 4 bases, leaving 14 bases not matched to a gene. CDR1 is SQVTM, CDR2 ANQGSEA, per germline. CDR3: CSAPVQGRFPDTQYF. DNA for the CDR3: TGCAGCGCCCCAGTACAGGGGCGTTTTCCAGATACGCAGTATTTT.

The CDR3 sequence: CSAENRGHNTEAFF. CDR3 sequence (DNA): TGCAGCGCTGAGAACAGGGGGCATAACACTGAAGCTTTCTTT. The gene calls are TRBV29-1 and TRBJ1-1; 9 nucleotides line up with TRBD1. In germline, CDR1 is SQVTM, CDR2 ANQGSEA. With 7 bases clipped from V and 2 bases from J, the junction kept 8 bases outside the gene matches. The CDR3 is made up of 14 amino acids.

The sample holds many counts of this clonotype. The V call is TRBV4-3, the J call TRBJ1-5, with unresolved D. The CDR3 sequence is 14 residues long. The V gene's germline CDR1 is LGHNA and CDR2 YSLEER. The germline V and J ends were trimmed by 0 bases and 4 bases, with 7 bases remaining between them. The CDR3 coding sequence is TGCGCCAGCAGCCAAGAGAGCTGGAATCAGCCCCAGCATTTT. It is translated as CASSQESWNQPQHF.

This clonotype was picked up many times. V usage is TRBV27 and J usage is TRBJ2-3; 16 bases are a match to TRBD2. Germline V gene lookup returns CDR1 MNHEY and CDR2 SMNVEV (reference sequence). The CDR3 has 18 amino acids. The V gene end was trimmed by 4 bases and the J gene end by 2 bases; junction bases not matched to a gene: 6. CDR3 sequence: CASSWGLAGGPDTDTQYF. As DNA, the CDR3 is TGTGCCAGCAGTTGGGGACTAGCGGGAGGGCCTGACACAGATACGCAGTATTTT.

This clonotype was detected only a few times. The chain joins TRBV7-6 to TRBJ2-1; D remains unclear. The CDR3 loop spans 13 amino acids. The germline CDR1 and CDR2 sequences are SGHVS and FNYEAQ. Trimming shortened V by 1 base and J by 6 bases, and 7 bases separated the two germline ends. The DNA of the CDR3 is TGTGCCAGCAGCTTAGGTCAGGTCAATGAGCAGTTCTTC. Protein product: CASSLGQVNEQFF.

This clonotype was seen many times. The chain uses TRBV20-1 and TRBJ2-2, with D maybe TRBD1 (5 bases). V shed 0 bases and J shed 6 bases, with 8 bases lying between them. The CDR3 sequence is 13 residues long. Germline assignment: CDR1 DFQATT and CDR2 SNEGSKA (reference sequence). The CDR3 bases are TGCAGTGCTAGAGATGGGGCATCCGGGGAGCTGTTTTTT. It translates to CSARDGASGELFF.

The chain couples TRBV7-8 to TRBJ2-3; the match to TRBD2 covers 12 bases. This CDR3 comprises 18 residues. In germline, CDR1 is SGHVS, CDR2 FQNEAQ. The V and J ends lost 3 bases and 1 base, in that order; junction bases with no gene match: 8. Here the CDR3 reads CASSFRLAGGPGTDTQYF. In DNA, the CDR3 is TGTGCCAGCAGCTTCAGGCTAGCGGGAGGGCCGGGCACAGATACGCAGTATTTT.

This clonotype appeared many times. This chain links TRBV20-1 with TRBJ1-2; D gene unclear. Between the trimmed V and J ends, which lost 0 bases and 4 bases, there was a span of 9 bases. Germline V gene data show CDR1 as DFQATT and CDR2 as SNEGSKA (reference sequence). The CDR3 covers 13 residues. The CDR3 loop reads CSARDWRTYGYTF. The CDR3 DNA sequence: TGCAGTGCTAGAGATTGGAGGACCTATGGCTACACCTTC.

This clonotype was seen ten or more times. J is TRBJ1-6 and V is TRBV20-1; TRBD1 is a possible D gene (5 bases). V lost 6 bases and J lost 3, with 9 bases in between. The CDR3 has 13 residues. The germline gives CDR1 DFQATT, CDR2 SNEGSKA (reference sequence). This chain's CDR3 is CSAATVYNSPLHF. CDR3 coding DNA: TGCAGTGCGGCGACAGTCTATAATTCACCCCTCCACTTT.

This chain links TRBV5-1 with TRBJ1-2, with D unclear. Germline V gene sequence: CDR1 SGHRS, CDR2 YFSETQ. The CDR3 totals 13 residues. V lost 0 bases and J 4 bases, leaving 7 bases between the germline ends. CDR3 amino acids: CASSLADIYGYTF. The CDR3 coding sequence is TGCGCCAGCAGCTTGGCTGACATCTATGGCTACACCTTC.

Ten or more counts support this clonotype. The chain couples TRBV29-1 to TRBJ2-7; a possible D gene is TRBD1 (6 bases). The germline CDR1 and CDR2 sequences are SQVTM and ANQGSEA. V lost 4 bases and J 2 bases, leaving 15 bases between the germline ends. The CDR3 is 14 residues long. The CDR3 coding sequence is TGCAGCGTTGCCCCCAGGGCAGGGGCCTACGAGCAGTACTTC. It specifies CSVAPRAGAYEQYF.

As to this clonotype: It may be a read error: a sequence one base away is much more abundant. V is TRBV20-1 and J is TRBJ2-1; 14 positions match TRBD2. The germline gives CDR1 DFQATT, CDR2 SNEGSKA (reference sequence). The CDR3 is 19 residues long. Here the CDR3 reads CCARDHGTSGRAPYNEQFF. CDR3 DNA sequence: TGCTGTGCTAGAGATCATGGGACTAGCGGGAGAGCCCCCTACAATGAGCAGTTCTTC.

V usage is TRBV10-1 and J usage is TRBJ2-2; 13 bases align to TRBD2. Germline values: CDR1 WNHNN, CDR2 SYGVQD (reference sequence). Trimming cost V 10 bases and J 0 bases; bases outside gene matches: 5. This CDR3 region has 16 residues. CDR3 DNA: TGCGCCACCGGGACTAGCGGGGTCTCGAACACCGGGGAGCTGTTTTTT. As protein: CATGTSGVSNTGELFF.

The chain couples TRBV5-6 to TRBJ2-2, with a weak D call TRBD2 (6 bases). Trimming shortened V by 1 base and J by 3 bases, and 10 bases separated the two germline ends. Germline-derived CDR1 and CDR2 are SGHDT and YYEEEE. CDR3 length equals 15 residues. This chain's CDR3 is CASSLLRGYTGELFF. The CDR3 DNA reads as TGTGCCAGCAGCTTGCTCCGGGGGTACACCGGGGAGCTGTTTTTT.

This clonotype was counted only a few times. V usage is TRBV5-4 and J usage is TRBJ1-2; no firm D call. The CDR3 contains 16 residues. CDR1 and CDR2 (germline): SGHNT, YYREEE (reference sequence). V lost 0 bases and J lost 4, with 16 bases in between. CDR3 bases: TGTGCCAGCAGCTTGGGCGTACGGGCGCTGGCCTATGGCTACACCTTC. Translation: CASSLGVRALAYGYTF.

The table lists this clonotype with many counts. The chain links TRBV29-1 to TRBJ2-2; D uncertain. Germline CDR1 reads SQVTM; CDR2 reads ANQGSEA. V was trimmed by 5 bases and J by 5 bases, leaving 18 bases between them. The CDR3 is made up of 15 amino acids. CDR3 nucleotides: TGCAGCGTTTCGAGTTTCAGCCTACCGACCGGGGAGCTGTTTTTT. It yields the protein CSVSSFSLPTGELFF.

This clonotype was detected ten times or more. This sequence joins TRBV9 and TRBJ2-2, with 7 bases fitting TRBD2. CDR1 is SGDLS and CDR2 is YYNGEE in the germline V gene. CDR3 length: 15 residues. V shed 0 bases, J shed 6 bases, and the junction held 5 bases outside the gene matches. The CDR3 coding sequence is TGTGCCAGCAGCGTAGTAACTAGCGTTTCCGGGGAGCTGTTTTTT. Protein product: CASSVVTSVSGELFF.